The clone carrying this T cell receptor (beta chain) was counted only a few times. This sample stems from a study of response to subunit inactivated influenza vaccine. Germline V gives CDR1 DFQATT, CDR2 SNEGSKA (reference sequence). V was pared by 7 bases and J by 3 bases, with 19 bases between. This CDR3 contains 14 residues. Each CDR3 protein is one row after TCRdb ran MiXCR on the RT-PCR reads. The data contain hundreds of thousands of distinct CDR3 sequences, roughly 13% of them singletons. This chain connects TRBV20-1 to TRBJ2-7, with D tentatively TRBD1 or TRBD2 (5 bases each). The material was PBMCs from blood, obtained around seven weeks after vaccination. The origin of this receptor is a man aged 45-65 years who received an inactivated influenza vaccine. The CDR3 nucleotides read TGCAGTGGGGAAGACCGAGCGAGGGGCTACGAGCAGTACTTC. It specifies CSGEDRARGYEQYF.